Shown below are 21 T cell receptor beta chains from a single sample sequenced in a study of monozygotic twins with inflammatory bowel disease. TCRdb reprocessed the 5' RACE reads and keeps a single row for each CDR3 protein, giving no DNA. Listed are 400,000 to 500,000 distinct CDR3 sequences; around 2.5% falls within the top ten. The sample consisted of blood. These receptors came from a human donor with ulcerative colitis or Crohn's disease, or a healthy co-twin of an affected twin (not recorded which).

This chain joins TRBV5-1 and TRBJ2-5; without DNA, the TCRdb call of TRBD1 cannot be checked. Germline lookup yields CDR1 SGHRS and CDR2 YFSETQ. The CDR3 is 14 amino acids. The chain's CDR3 is CASSFEGAWETQYF.

V usage is TRBV9 and J usage is TRBJ2-1; TCRdb returns TRBD1, unconfirmable since there is no DNA. The CDR3 runs to 15 residues. The germline V gene has CDR1 SGDLS and CDR2 YYNGEE. The CDR3 protein is CASSVGAVSYNEQFF.

The chain is built from TRBV5-1 and TRBJ1-2; TCRdb reports TRBD1, a call that lacks DNA to check it against. The CDR3 length is 14 residues. CDR1 and CDR2 from the germline V gene are SGHRS and YFSETQ. Here the CDR3 reads CASSRQGADYGYTF.

This chain joins TRBV11-1 and TRBJ2-3; the D call of TRBD2 rests on TCRdb alone, since no DNA is present to check it. The CDR3 consists of 20 residues. The germline gives CDR1 SGHAT, CDR2 FQDESV (reference sequence). This CDR3 reads CASSLTRGLAGGTSTDTQYF.

The V gene is TRBV6-2 or TRBV6-3, the J gene TRBJ1-5; TCRdb outputs TRBD1, but without DNA this stays unchecked. The CDR3 length is 17 residues. CDR1 is MNHEY and CDR2 is SVGEGT in the germline V gene. The CDR3 protein is CASSSLVWGYHDQPQHF.

The chain has TRBV7-9 and TRBJ2-6; no DNA is available, so the TRBD2 call from TCRdb remains unchecked. This CDR3 is built from 17 residues. Germline V gene sequence: CDR1 SEHNR, CDR2 FQNEAQ (reference sequence). CDR3: CASSFGRDYSGANVLTF.

The V gene is TRBV24-1, the J gene TRBJ1-3. This CDR3 comprises 15 residues. In germline, CDR1 is KGHDR, CDR2 SFDVKD. This CDR3 reads CATSDGSNSGNTIYF.

The rearrangement uses TRBV5-1 and TRBJ2-5; TCRdb's assignment of TRBD2 cannot be checked, as there is no DNA. Germline CDR1 SGHRS, CDR2 YFSETQ. The CDR3 is 14 amino acids. The CDR3 region is CASSLLAGLETQYF.

The chain joins TRBV7-2 to TRBJ2-7. CDR3 length equals 13 residues. Germline CDR1 is SGHTA and CDR2 is FQGNSA. CDR3 amino acids: CASSFSSVLEQYF.

The genes are TRBV20-1 and TRBJ2-7; the D call of TRBD1 rests on TCRdb alone, since no DNA is present to check it. Germline V CDR1 and CDR2: DFQATT, SNEGSKA (reference sequence). This CDR3 contains 13 residues. The CDR3 is CSADGSSGGEQYF.

The genes are TRBV6-5 and TRBJ1-5; no DNA is available, so the TRBD1 call from TCRdb remains unchecked. CDR3 length: 17 amino acids. Per germline, CDR1 MNHEY and CDR2 SVGAGI. CDR3 sequence reads: CASSYSAGANSYQPQHF.

V is TRBV18 and J is TRBJ1-2; without DNA, the TCRdb call of TRBD1 cannot be checked. Germline V gene sequence: CDR1 KGHSH, CDR2 LQKENI. The CDR3 contains 16 residues. The CDR3 spells CASSPGQGPSNCGYTF.

The chain joins TRBV2 to TRBJ1-6; the TRBD1 assignment by TCRdb is unverifiable without DNA. Per the germline V gene, CDR1 is SNHLY and CDR2 is FYNNEI. This CDR3 has 15 amino acids. This CDR3 reads CASILRLGYNSPLHF. Combining the CDR3 with reference TRBV2 and TRBJ1-6 gives the whole variable domain EPEVTQTPSHQVTQMGQEVILRCVPISNHLYFYWYRQILGQKVEFLVSFYNNEISEKSEIFDDQFSVERPDGSNFTLKIRSTKLEDSAMYFCASILRLGYNSPLHFGNGTRLTVT.

This CDR3 is CASSSTPTGGWDTQYF. The rearrangement uses TRBV5-6 and TRBJ2-3; TCRdb proposes TRBD1, but this gene call is untestable without DNA. This CDR3 has 16 residues. The germline CDR1 and CDR2 sequences are SGHDT and YYEEEE.

The rearrangement links TRBV20-1 to TRBJ2-2; TCRdb outputs TRBD2, but without DNA this stays unchecked. This CDR3 has 17 residues. Germline CDR1 and CDR2: DFQATT and SNEGSKA (reference sequence). The CDR3 protein is CSARELGTSGNTGELFF.

The chain joins TRBV18 to TRBJ2-2; TCRdb names TRBD2, which stays unverified in the absence of DNA. The CDR3 extends over 15 amino acids. Germline CDR1 and CDR2: KGHSH and LQKENI. This CDR3 reads CASSPLAGETGELFF.

J is TRBJ2-6 and V is TRBV5-1; checking the TCRdb D call of TRBD1 is not possible without DNA. The CDR3 runs to 13 residues. CDR1 and CDR2 from the germline V gene are SGHRS and YFSETQ. The CDR3 spells CASDRDGANVLTF.

This chain uses TRBV10-1 with TRBJ1-1; TCRdb outputs TRBD1, but without DNA this stays unchecked. Germline V lookup: CDR1 WNHNN, CDR2 SYGVQD (reference sequence). The CDR3 totals 13 residues. The CDR3 region is CANYRGWLTEAFF.

V and J are TRBV9 and TRBJ2-3; no DNA is available, so the TRBD1 call from TCRdb remains unchecked. CDR3 size: 16 residues. Germline values: CDR1 SGDLS, CDR2 YYNGEE. This CDR3 is CASSAVGGALTDTQYF.

V is TRBV10-1 and J is TRBJ1-1; TCRdb selects TRBD1, and the lack of DNA leaves this call unchecked. The CDR3 is 17 residues long. Germline V gene data show CDR1 as WNHNN and CDR2 as SYGVQD (reference sequence). The CDR3 protein is CASSRTGTFIMNTEAFF.

The chain recombines TRBV19 with TRBJ1-5. CDR3 length equals 14 residues. Germline V gene data show CDR1 as LNHDA and CDR2 as SQIVND (reference sequence). The CDR3 loop is CASSILSKTQPQHF.